These T cell receptor beta chains were read from a single sample in a study of blood T cells in healthy people across ages. Using its own MiXCR run on the 5' RACE reads, TCRdb lists one record per CDR3 protein. The data contain over 1,300,000 distinct CDR3 sequences, approximately 59% of them singletons. The source material was blood. These receptors came from a man aged 18 to 30 in good health. The CDR3 runs from the conserved cysteine through the conserved F or W. D genes are given only for firm matches. Some rows have no size entry. The others give once, few or many, or a class for an expanded clone.

V,J,size,D,DNA,CDR3
TRBV27,TRBJ2-7,-,-,TGTGCCAGCAGGGGAACAGTGACAGGACCCTACGAGCAGTACTTC,CASRGTVTGPYEQYF
TRBV4-2,TRBJ2-5,few,TRBD2,TGTGCCAGCAGCCAAGATCTACTAGCGGGGTTGTCGGAGACCCAGTACTTC,CASSQDLLAGLSETQYF
TRBV20-1,TRBJ2-1,-,-,TGCAGTGCTCCGATTTCCAGGGCCTACAATGAGCAGTTCTTC,CSAPISRAYNEQFF
TRBV28,TRBJ2-3,-,-,TGTGCCAGCAGTTTAATACGCCCCAAAGCAGATACGCAGTATTTT,CASSLIRPKADTQYF
TRBV20-1,TRBJ2-1,few,-,TGCAGTGCTAGAGATTCGTTCCTTGCCTCCTACAATGAGCAGTTCTTC,CSARDSFLASYNEQFF
TRBV14,TRBJ2-7,-,-,TGTGCCAGCAGCCCGGGGGACAGCGCCTCCTACGAGCAGTACTTC,CASSPGDSASYEQYF
TRBV6-5,TRBJ2-1,-,TRBD2,TGTGCCAGCAGCCGACTAGCGGATTACAGTGAGCAGTTCTTC,CASSRLADYSEQFF
TRBV14,TRBJ2-1,few,-,TGTGCCAGCAGTCCTCGGCGGGGAGGTTCCTACAATGAGCAGTTCTTC,CASSPRRGGSYNEQFF
TRBV12-3/TRBV12-4,TRBJ2-3,-,-,TGTGCCAGCAGGGACCACTTAATCACAGATACGCAGTATTTT,CASRDHLITDTQYF
TRBV29-1,TRBJ2-1,-,-,TGCGGCGTTGGGAGAACCCGCGGAGATGAGCAGTTCTTC,CGVGRTRGDEQFF
TRBV6-1,TRBJ2-7,-,-,TGTGCCAGCAGCGAAGGCGCGGAGCGGATCTCCTACGAGCAGTACTTC,CASSEGAERISYEQYF
TRBV5-1,TRBJ2-7,-,TRBD1,TGCGCCAGCAGCCGATGGGACAGGGACAGCAATGAGCAGTACTTC,CASSRWDRDSNEQYF
TRBV7-9,TRBJ1-2,-,TRBD1,TGTGCCAGCAGCGCCGACAGGGTCCATGGCTACACCTTC,CASSADRVHGYTF
TRBV27,TRBJ2-5,-,-,TGTGCCAGCAGTTTATTAAGGGTGTACCAAGAGACCCAGTACTTC,CASSLLRVYQETQYF